This T cell receptor beta chain was retrieved from a study of T cell responses to AZD1222 COVID-19 vaccine. Whole-study findings and limits: Donors skewed white British and female; clonal diversity was possibly underestimated. Spike-specific TCR breadth and depth grew following two AZD1222 doses. The study sampled repertoires only after the peak T cell response. Spike-spanning, vaccine-associated CD4 TCRs were dominant at 160-218 and 743-854.

The assay was immunoSEQ multiplex PCR, and TCRdb's table has in-frame clones only and misses some. This sample has about 75,000 clones, with around 89% found just once. Details on this clone: The antigen is unknown.

V lost 1 base to trimming and J lost 7 bases; unmatched junction nucleotides: 9. The CDR3 totals 15 residues. Germline loops: CDR1 SGHTA, CDR2 FQGNSA. The sequence was obtained from an adult who received the MenACWY meningococcal vaccine as a control. Sequenced here: peripheral blood, sampled 28 days after the second dose of the MenACWY control vaccine. The chain combines TRBV7-2 with TRBJ1-2; 7 bases are shared with TRBD1. CDR3 sequence reads: CASSLVSEGARGYTF. Written as DNA, the CDR3 is TGTGCCAGCAGCTTAGTTAGTGAGGGGGCGCGTGGCTACACCTTC.